This entry lists 4 T cell receptor beta chains sequenced from one sample in a study of metastatic and nonmetastatic thyroid tumors. Ahead of thyroid surgery, no patient had received treatment of any kind. TCRdb reprocessed the PCR reads via MiXCR. The sample includes around 20,000 clones, 27% of them seen just once. The sample was blood. These receptors all stem from a female donor with papillary thyroid cancer or a benign thyroid nodule (not recorded which). Some clones in this sample may be carry-over from other donors' samples.

The V and J genes are TRBV30 and TRBJ2-3; D is unresolved. Germline CDR1 is GTSNPN and CDR2 is SVGIG (reference sequence). The CDR3 extends over 15 amino acids. V was cut by 0 bases and J by 0 bases, with 10 bases left in between. For the CDR3, the DNA is TGTGCCTGGAGTGTCGGTCGCACAAGCACAGATACGCAGTATTTT. Protein: CAWSVGRTSTDTQYF. The complete variable domain, with remaining parts taken from reference TRBV30 and TRBJ2-3, reads SQTIHQWPATLVQPVGSPLSLECTVEGTSNPNLYWYRQAAGRGLQLLFYSVGIGQISSEVPQNLSASRPQDRQFILSSKKLLLSDSGFYLCAWSVGRTSTDTQYFGPGTRLTVL.

Many counts were recorded for this clone. The chain joins TRBV5-4 to TRBJ1-1; D gene ambiguous. Germline values: CDR1 SGHNT, CDR2 YYREEE (reference sequence). This CDR3 contains 14 residues. Trimming shortened V by 3 bases and J by 3 bases, and 12 bases separated the two germline ends. In DNA form, the CDR3 reads TGTGCCAGCAGCTCCGGGCCCCCGGACACTGAAGCTTTCTTT. The encoded protein is CASSSGPPDTEAFF.

The chain is built from TRBV30 and TRBJ1-1; perhaps TRBD1 as D (5 bases). CDR1 and CDR2 from the germline V gene are GTSNPN and SVGIG (reference sequence). The V end was cut by 7 bases, the J end by 2 bases, with 23 bases between. The CDR3 spans 16 residues. CDR3: CASHRDLRGSNTEAFF. The CDR3 DNA follows: TGTGCCTCCCATCGGGACCTTCGGGGATCAAACACTGAAGCTTTCTTT.

Judged by abundance, this clone is medium-sized (0.01 to 0.1%). This CDR3 is CASSPTGRSNQPQHF. In nucleotides, the CDR3 is TGTGCCAGCAGTCCCACGGGGCGTAGCAATCAGCCCCAGCATTTT. The rearrangement links TRBV27 to TRBJ1-5, with a possible D match to TRBD1 (5 bases). CDR3 length: 15 residues. Germline CDR1 reads MNHEY; CDR2 reads SMNVEV (reference sequence). Trimming left V 5 bases short and J 0 bases short, with 11 bases between.